This T cell receptor (beta chain) was sequenced for a study of T cell changes during pregnancy in multiple sclerosis (dated by TCRdb to between 2018 and 2021). For the wider study: In women with multiple sclerosis, the researchers looked at how the T cell repertoire shifted as pregnancy progressed.

Library preparation was by the immunoSEQ multiplex PCR assay. TCRdb re-hosts the immuneACCESS table, in-frame sequences only. Its copies lack some clones; in the studies checked, an unresolved V gene accounts for under half of them, and the cause for the rest is not known. For this sample there are some 60,000 clones; approximately 91% appear just once. The top ten clonotypes cover 1% to 1.5% of the sample. Concerning this clone: The antigen it binds to is not known. No qualities accompany the bases; no much larger clone lies one base away.

Taken from the germline V gene, the CDR1 and CDR2 loops are LGHNT and FRNRAP. The CDR3, from cysteine to phenylalanine, totals 14 residues. Of all the DNA, just the CDR3 is kept, 42 bases in frame from base 1. Trimming costs V 7 bases and J 7 bases, and their ends lie 17 bases apart. The sequence is built from TRBV12-5 and TRBJ2-1; D gene: possibly TRBD2, on 7 matching bases. The TCR was taken from a female donor with multiple sclerosis, enrolled in a pregnancy study. Sequencing was performed on peripheral blood, taken in the second trimester of pregnancy. The nucleotides are TGTGCTAGTGCCCTGGGAGGGGGGGAAAATGAGCAGTTCTTC. It codes for CASALGGGENEQFF.